This T cell receptor beta chain emerged from a study of shared clonotypes between healthy human individuals. Germline V CDR1 and CDR2: SGHKS, YYEKEE (reference sequence). CDR3 length: 13 amino acids. Trimming removed 3 bases from V and 4 bases from J, with 10 bases in between. The protocol was immunoSEQ multiplex PCR, while the TCRdb copy is restricted to in-frame clones and leaves out a portion. The sample yields about 2 million clones, roughly 95% seen once. CD45RO negativity and positive selection for CCR7 defined naive CD8 cells, a population that excluded terminally differentiated effector memory CD45RA+ cells.

Sample: naive CD8+ T cells sorted from blood. The TCR comes from a man younger than 35 in good health. The chain is built from TRBV5-5 and TRBJ2-5; D possibly uses TRBD1 or TRBD2 (5 bases each). The CDR3 loop reads CASSWDLLETQYF. In DNA form, the CDR3 reads TGTGCCAGCAGCTGGGACCTTTTAGAGACCCAGTACTTC.